This entry is about one T cell receptor beta chain. The sample is drawn from a study of blood T cell repertoires in COVID-19. Per the authors' pipeline: Using reference gene primer amplification, nucleated cell counts were estimated. Assay: immunoSEQ multiplex PCR; the TCRdb copy retains only in-frame clones and omits some. V, J and clone size were drawn from that table, and D and trimming were deduced from the DNA. The data contain fewer than 600,000 clones, 70% to 90% of them singletons. The specimen was PBMCs or T cells enriched from blood (not recorded which). The receptor was derived from a woman between 35 and 50 years old who had recovered from COVID-19.

The CDR3 is CASSWARDRLYNEQFF. The CDR3 DNA sequence: TGTGCCAGCAGCTGGGCCCGGGACAGACTATACAATGAGCAGTTCTTC. This sequence joins TRBV11-2 and TRBJ2-1, with 7 bases matching TRBD1. Per germline, CDR1 SGHAT and CDR2 FQNNGV. J was trimmed by 4 bases and V by 4 bases; bases with no gene match: 10. This CDR3 is built from 16 residues.